These 10 T cell receptor beta chains were all obtained from the same sample, sequenced in a study of control samples from healthy donors and cancer patients. Some clones are missing from TCRdb's copy, which holds only in-frame ones; the method was immunoSEQ multiplex PCR. The sample holds fewer than 200,000 clones, roughly 95% seen once. The sample comprised blood. The receptors were gathered from a woman aged 60 to 75 in good health.

The CDR3 DNA reads TGTGCCTGGAGTCGACAGGCGAGGAGCAATCAGCCCCAGCATTTT. Protein product: CAWSRQARSNQPQHF. The gene calls are TRBV30 and TRBJ1-5; tentatively, D is TRBD1 (6 bases). Germline lookup yields CDR1 GTSNPN and CDR2 SVGIG (reference sequence). The V and J ends lost 2 bases and 1 base respectively, with 12 bases between them. The CDR3 is made up of 15 amino acids.

The chain has TRBV4-2 and TRBJ2-5; 8 nucleotides match TRBD2. The CDR3 totals 17 residues. Germline V gene lookup returns CDR1 LGHNA and CDR2 YNFKEQ. Trimming at V came to 1 base and at J to 2 bases, leaving 9 bases not matched to a gene. The DNA of the CDR3 is TGTGCCAGCAGCCAAGGCCGGGGCGGGGGGAGTCAAGAGACCCAGTACTTC. The encoded protein is CASSQGRGGGSQETQYF.

The V call is TRBV11-3, the J call TRBJ2-3, with unresolved D. V was pared by 1 base and J by 4 bases, with 6 bases between. Germline V gives CDR1 SGHNT, CDR2 YENEEA. The CDR3 has 13 residues. The CDR3 loop reads CASSLAGADTQYF. As DNA, the CDR3 is TGTGCCAGCAGCTTAGCTGGGGCAGATACGCAGTATTTT.

The rearrangement joins TRBV27 to TRBJ1-4, with D perhaps matching TRBD1 (6 bases). Trimming took off 4 bases at V and 10 bases at J, with 22 bases between the two ends. Per germline, CDR1 MNHEY and CDR2 SMNVEV (reference sequence). This CDR3 region has 16 residues. CDR3 region: CASSSSLQGITRKLFF. CDR3 sequence (DNA): TGTGCCAGCAGTTCTTCATTACAGGGTATAACTAGAAAACTGTTTTTT.

The chain employs TRBV27 and TRBJ2-3; D perhaps matches TRBD1 (6 bases). V lost 2 bases and J 4 bases, leaving 10 bases between the germline ends. The CDR3 extends over 14 amino acids. The germline V gene encodes CDR1 MNHEY and CDR2 SMNVEV (reference sequence). The CDR3 sequence: CASSLAGVADTQYF. DNA of the CDR3: TGTGCCAGCAGTTTAGCAGGGGTCGCAGATACGCAGTATTTT.

This chain uses TRBV6-5 with TRBJ2-3; D may be TRBD1 or TRBD2 (5 bases each). Germline V gene sequence: CDR1 MNHEY, CDR2 SVGAGI. V was pared by 3 bases and J by 4 bases, with 17 bases between. The CDR3 length is 16 residues. CDR3 DNA sequence: TGTGCCAGCAGTTATTGGGGGTCGGGGAGCGCAGATACGCAGTATTTT. Residues: CASSYWGSGSADTQYF.

The chain combines TRBV10-3 with TRBJ1-4, with D perhaps TRBD1 (5 bases). V gave up 10 bases and J gave up 0 bases, with 12 bases separating them. Germline CDR1 and CDR2: ENHRY and SYGVKD. CDR3 length: 14 amino acids. CDR3 residues: CATSLTATNEKLFF. The CDR3 DNA follows: TGTGCCACTTCCCTGACAGCAACTAATGAAAAACTGTTTTTT.

The CDR3 sequence: CASSLDVQGHQPQHF. DNA of the CDR3: TGCGCCAGCAGCTTGGATGTCCAGGGACATCAGCCCCAGCATTTT. V gene TRBV5-1 combines with J gene TRBJ1-5, with D perhaps TRBD1 (5 bases). This CDR3 has 15 residues. V lost 0 bases to trimming and J lost 5 bases, with 12 bases between them. Per the germline V gene, CDR1 is SGHRS and CDR2 is YFSETQ.

This clone showed up just a few times. The chain is built from TRBV5-5 and TRBJ1-2; 8 nucleotides line up with TRBD1. Germline V gives CDR1 SGHKS, CDR2 YYEKEE (reference sequence). The CDR3 totals 13 residues. V dropped 2 bases and J dropped 4; count of bases not matched to a gene: 1. CDR3 DNA sequence: TGTGCCAGCAGCTTCACAGGGGGCTATGGCTACACCTTC. This sequence encodes CASSFTGGYGYTF.

This chain connects TRBV19 to TRBJ1-5; 9 positions agree with TRBD1. The germline V gene encodes CDR1 LNHDA and CDR2 SQIVND (reference sequence). This CDR3 has 14 residues. The ends lost 6 bases at V and 6 bases at J; junction bases unmatched: 6. The CDR3 DNA follows: TGTGCCAGTAGGACAGGGGGATCTGGTCAGCCCCAGCATTTT. It codes for CASRTGGSGQPQHF. Full variable domain (outside the CDR3, taken from reference TRBV19 and TRBJ1-5): DGGITQSPKYLFRKEGQNVTLSCEQNLNHDAMYWYRQDPGQGLRLIYYSQIVNDFQKGDIAEGYSVSREKKESFPLTVTSAQKNPTAFYLCASRTGGSGQPQHFGDGTRLSIL.